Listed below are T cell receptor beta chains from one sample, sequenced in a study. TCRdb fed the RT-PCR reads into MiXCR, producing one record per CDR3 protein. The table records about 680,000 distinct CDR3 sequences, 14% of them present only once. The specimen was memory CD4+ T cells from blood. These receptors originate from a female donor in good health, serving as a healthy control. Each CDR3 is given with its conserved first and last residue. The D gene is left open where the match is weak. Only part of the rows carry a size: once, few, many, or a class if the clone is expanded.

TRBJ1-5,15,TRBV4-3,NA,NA,CASSQAPPPGAPEHF,TGCGCCAGCAGCCAAGCCCCTCCCCCAGGGGCTCCGGAGCATTTT
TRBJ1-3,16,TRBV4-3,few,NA,CASSQSAVSSGNTIYF,TGCGCCAGCAGCCAATCGGCGGTCAGCTCTGGAAACACCATATATTTT
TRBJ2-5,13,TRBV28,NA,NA,CASTLAGQETQYF,TGTGCCAGCACCTTGGCGGGCCAAGAGACCCAGTACTTC
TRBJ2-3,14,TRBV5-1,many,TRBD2,CASNGLAGTDTQYF,TGCGCCAGCAACGGACTAGCGGGCACAGATACGCAGTATTTT
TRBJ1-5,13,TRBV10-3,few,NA,CAAKGVLDQPQHF,TGTGCCGCAAAGGGGGTTTTAGATCAGCCCCAGCATTTT
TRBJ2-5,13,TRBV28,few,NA,CASSLYLRETQYF,TGTGCCAGCAGTTTATACCTAAGAGAGACCCAGTACTTC
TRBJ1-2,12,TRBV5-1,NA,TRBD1,CASSQGDHGYTF,TGCGCCAGCAGCCAGGGGGACCATGGCTACACCTTC
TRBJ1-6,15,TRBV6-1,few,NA,CASSEHERGNSPLHF,TGTGCCAGCAGTGAACATGAGCGGGGTAATTCACCCCTCCACTTT
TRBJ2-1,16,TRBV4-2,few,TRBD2,CASSQVASGRGFEQFF,TGTGCCAGCAGCCAAGTGGCTAGCGGGAGAGGCTTTGAGCAGTTCTTC
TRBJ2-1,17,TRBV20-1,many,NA,CSATPTYGTTSYNEQFF,TGCAGTGCTACTCCGACCTACGGGACCACCTCCTACAATGAGCAGTTCTTC
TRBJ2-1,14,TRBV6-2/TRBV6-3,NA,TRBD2,CASSFPSGSIEQFF,TGTGCCAGCAGTTTCCCTAGCGGGAGTATCGAGCAGTTCTTC
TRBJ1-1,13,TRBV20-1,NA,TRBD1,CSARTGNSAEAFF,TGCAGTGCGAGGACAGGGAATTCGGCTGAAGCTTTCTTT
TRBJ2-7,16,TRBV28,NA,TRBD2,CASSSSRLAGDGEQYF,TGTGCCAGCAGTTCGTCGAGACTAGCGGGAGACGGCGAGCAGTACTTC
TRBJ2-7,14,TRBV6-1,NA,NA,CASRLSQSSYEQYF,TGTGCCAGCCGTCTCTCCCAGAGCTCCTACGAGCAGTACTTC
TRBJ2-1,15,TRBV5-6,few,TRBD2,CASSFLAGVYNEQFF,TGTGCCAGCAGCTTCCTAGCGGGGGTTTACAATGAGCAGTTCTTC
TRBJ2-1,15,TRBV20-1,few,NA,CSASRAGFPGGEQFF,TGCAGTGCTAGCCGGGCGGGATTCCCCGGTGGTGAGCAGTTCTTC
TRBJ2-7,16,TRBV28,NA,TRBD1,CASKTTRWGTGREQYF,TGTGCCAGCAAAACAACCAGGTGGGGGACAGGGCGCGAGCAGTACTTC
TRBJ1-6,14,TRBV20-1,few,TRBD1,CSARVQGPSSPLHF,TGCAGTGCTAGGGTACAGGGGCCATCTTCACCCCTCCACTTT
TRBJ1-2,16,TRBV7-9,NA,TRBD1,CASRPTPGQRNYGYTF,TGTGCCAGCAGACCCACACCGGGACAGAGGAACTATGGCTACACCTTC
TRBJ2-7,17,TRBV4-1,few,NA,CASSQVDLTGSAYEQYF,TGCGCCAGCAGCCAAGTTGATTTAACGGGGTCGGCCTACGAGCAGTACTTC
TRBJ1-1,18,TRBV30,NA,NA,CAWSDPGGKGRGLPEAFF,TGTGCCTGGAGTGACCCCGGGGGAAAAGGGCGAGGTTTACCTGAAGCTTTCTTT
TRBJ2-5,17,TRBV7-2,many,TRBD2,CASSSLTLAGGRETQYF,TGTGCCAGCAGCTCCCTCACACTAGCGGGGGGGCGAGAGACCCAGTACTTC
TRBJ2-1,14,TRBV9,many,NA,CASSVARGPGEQFF,TGTGCCAGCAGCGTAGCTCGGGGGCCGGGTGAGCAGTTCTTC
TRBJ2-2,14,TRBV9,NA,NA,CASTAGSSTGELFF,TGTGCCAGCACCGCCGGGAGTAGCACCGGGGAGCTGTTTTTT
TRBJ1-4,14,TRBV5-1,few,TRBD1,CASRRQGADEKLFF,TGCGCCAGCAGACGACAGGGGGCGGATGAAAAACTGTTTTTT
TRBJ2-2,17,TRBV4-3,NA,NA,CASSQEEVTRLAGELFF,TGCGCCAGCAGCCAAGAAGAGGTCACGCGTCTAGCCGGGGAGCTGTTTTTT
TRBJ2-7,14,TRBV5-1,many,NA,CASSGSNRVGEQYF,TGCGCCAGCAGCGGATCAAACAGGGTGGGCGAGCAGTACTTC
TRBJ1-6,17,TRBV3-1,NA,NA,CASSRHAPRGGGSPLHF,TGTGCCAGCAGCCGACACGCCCCGAGGGGGGGCGGTTCACCCCTCCACTTT
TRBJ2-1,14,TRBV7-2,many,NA,CASSLSTPPEEQFF,TGTGCCAGCAGCTTAAGTACCCCCCCTGAGGAGCAGTTCTTC
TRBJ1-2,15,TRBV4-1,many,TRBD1,CASSQGGQEIYGYTF,TGCGCCAGCAGCCAGGGCGGACAGGAAATCTATGGCTACACCTTC
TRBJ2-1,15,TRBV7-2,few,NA,CASSQTGTPYNEQFF,TGTGCCAGCAGCCAAACCGGGACACCATACAATGAGCAGTTCTTC
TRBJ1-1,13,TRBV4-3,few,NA,CASSRDPGTEAFF,TGCGCCAGCAGCCGGGACCCAGGCACTGAAGCTTTCTTT
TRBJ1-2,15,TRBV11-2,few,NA,CASSPNNPRLGGYTF,TGTGCCAGCAGCCCCAACAACCCGCGTTTGGGGGGCTACACCTTC
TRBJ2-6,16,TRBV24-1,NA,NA,CATSDRRDSGANVLTF,TGTGCCACCAGTGATCGACGGGACTCTGGGGCCAACGTCCTGACTTTC
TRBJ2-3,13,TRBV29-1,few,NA,CSTDEGGTDTQYF,TGCAGCACCGATGAGGGGGGGACAGATACGCAGTATTTT
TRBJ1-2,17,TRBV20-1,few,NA,CSARDLGQLRPLGGYTF,TGCAGTGCTAGAGATCTAGGACAGCTGCGGCCCTTGGGTGGCTACACCTTC
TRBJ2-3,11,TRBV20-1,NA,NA,CSARPADTQYF,TGCAGTGCTAGACCAGCAGATACGCAGTATTTT
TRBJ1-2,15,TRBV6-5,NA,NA,CASSWVAANNYGYTF,TGTGCCAGCAGTTGGGTGGCAGCAAATAACTATGGCTACACCTTC
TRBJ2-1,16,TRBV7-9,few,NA,CASSLDGSRTYNEQFF,TGTGCCAGCAGCTTAGATGGTAGCCGCACCTACAATGAGCAGTTCTTC
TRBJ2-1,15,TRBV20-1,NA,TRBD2,CSARSTSVAYNEQFF,TGCAGTGCTAGATCCACTAGCGTGGCCTACAATGAGCAGTTCTTC
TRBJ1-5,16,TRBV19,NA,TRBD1,CASSTSLGQGGQPQHF,TGTGCCAGTAGTACGTCGCTGGGACAGGGCGGTCAGCCCCAGCATTTT
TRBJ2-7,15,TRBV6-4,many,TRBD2,CASALWAGGIYEQYF,TGTGCCAGCGCCCTTTGGGCGGGAGGAATCTACGAGCAGTACTTC
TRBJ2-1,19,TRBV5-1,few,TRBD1,CASSLGDRGVQNSYNEQFF,TGCGCCAGCAGCCTGGGGGACAGGGGCGTCCAGAACTCCTACAATGAGCAGTTCTTC
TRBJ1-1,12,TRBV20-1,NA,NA,CSARDGTREAFF,TGCAGTGCTAGAGATGGGACGAGAGAAGCTTTCTTT
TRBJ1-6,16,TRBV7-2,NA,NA,CASSLAVARGDSPLHF,TGTGCCAGCAGCTTAGCGGTCGCCAGGGGTGATTCACCCCTCCACTTT
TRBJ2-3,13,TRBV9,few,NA,CASSVIGTDTQYF,TGTGCCAGCAGCGTAATAGGCACAGATACGCAGTATTTT
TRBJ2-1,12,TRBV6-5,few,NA,CASMYWGNEQFF,TGTGCCAGCATGTACTGGGGCAATGAGCAGTTCTTC
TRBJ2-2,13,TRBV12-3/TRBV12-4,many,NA,CASSRTDTGELFF,TGTGCCAGCAGCCGGACGGACACCGGGGAGCTGTTTTTT
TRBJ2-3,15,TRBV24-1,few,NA,CATSPRAGSTDTQYF,TGTGCCACCAGCCCTCGGGCGGGATCCACAGATACGCAGTATTTT
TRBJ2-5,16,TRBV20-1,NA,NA,CSARDLLGHKQETQYF,TGCAGTGCTAGAGATCTCCTAGGACACAAACAAGAGACCCAGTACTTC
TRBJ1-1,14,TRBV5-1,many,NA,CASSPQASNTEAFF,TGCGCCAGCAGCCCCCAGGCCTCCAACACTGAAGCTTTCTTT
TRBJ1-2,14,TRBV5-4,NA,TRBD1,CASSLFETGVLYTF,TGTGCCAGCAGCTTGTTTGAGACAGGGGTTCTCTACACCTTC
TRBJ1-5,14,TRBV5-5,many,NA,CASSLEGSDQPQHF,TGTGCCAGCAGCTTGGAGGGTTCGGATCAGCCCCAGCATTTT
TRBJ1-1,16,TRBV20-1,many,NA,CSARVPGRGMNTEAFF,TGCAGTGCTAGAGTACCGGGGAGGGGGATGAACACTGAAGCTTTCTTT